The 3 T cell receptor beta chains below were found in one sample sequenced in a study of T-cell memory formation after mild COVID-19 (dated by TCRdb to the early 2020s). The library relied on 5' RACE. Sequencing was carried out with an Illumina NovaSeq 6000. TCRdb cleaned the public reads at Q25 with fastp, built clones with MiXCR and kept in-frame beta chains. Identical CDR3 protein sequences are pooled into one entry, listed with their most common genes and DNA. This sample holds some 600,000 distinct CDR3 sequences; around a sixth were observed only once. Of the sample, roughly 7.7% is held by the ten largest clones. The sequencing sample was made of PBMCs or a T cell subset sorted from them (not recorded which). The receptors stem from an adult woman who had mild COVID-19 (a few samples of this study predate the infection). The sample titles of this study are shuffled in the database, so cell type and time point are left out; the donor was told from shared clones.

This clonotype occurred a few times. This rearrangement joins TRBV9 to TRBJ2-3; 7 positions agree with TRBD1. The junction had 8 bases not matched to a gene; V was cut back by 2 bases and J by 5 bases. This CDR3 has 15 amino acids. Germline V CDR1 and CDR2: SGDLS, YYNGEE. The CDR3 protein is CASSVRTGVGDTQYF. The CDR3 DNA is TGTGCCAGCAGCGTTCGGACAGGAGTGGGAGATACGCAGTATTTT.

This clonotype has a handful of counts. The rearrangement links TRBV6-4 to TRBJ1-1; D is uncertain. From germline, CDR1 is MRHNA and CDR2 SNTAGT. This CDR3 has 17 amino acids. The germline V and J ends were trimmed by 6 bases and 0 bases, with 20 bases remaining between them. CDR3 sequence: CASRPVASAALNTEAFF. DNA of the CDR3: TGTGCCAGCAGGCCCGTCGCCTCAGCAGCCTTGAACACTGAAGCTTTCTTT.

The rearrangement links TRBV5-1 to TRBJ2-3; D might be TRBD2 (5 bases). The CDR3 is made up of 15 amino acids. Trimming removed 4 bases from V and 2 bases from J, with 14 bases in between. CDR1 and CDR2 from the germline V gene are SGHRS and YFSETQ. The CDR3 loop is CASSNGLDDTDTQYF. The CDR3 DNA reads TGCGCCAGCAGCAACGGACTGGACGACACAGATACGCAGTATTTT.